The clone carrying this T cell receptor (beta chain) occurred once. This record comes from a study of blood T cell repertoires in COVID-19. Authors' methods: Nucleated cell number was recorded as an estimate derived from reference gene primer amplification. Sequencing used immunoSEQ multiplex PCR; TCRdb keeps in-frame clones, though not all of them. V, J and clone size are those of that table, while D and trimming were read from the DNA. The table has about 210,000 clones, about nine tenths seen once. The CDR3 is made up of 16 amino acids. The V and J ends lost 5 bases and 0 bases respectively, with 14 bases between them. From germline, CDR1 is SGHAT and CDR2 FQDESV (reference sequence).

The sequenced sample was PBMCs or T cells enriched from blood (not recorded which). The chain has TRBV11-1 and TRBJ2-4, with D possibly being TRBD2 (6 bases). The source is a man younger than 35 with acute COVID-19. This chain's CDR3 is CASSVGGNIAKNIQYF. The DNA of the CDR3 is TGTGCCAGCAGCGTTGGAGGGAATATAGCCAAAAACATTCAGTACTTC.